This T cell receptor beta chain was captured in a study of T-cell reconstitution after alpha-beta-depleted transplantation in children. The length of the CDR3 is 20 residues. V lost 4 bases, J lost 0 bases, and 25 bases lay in between. TCRbeta library preparation incorporated unique molecular identifiers. In TCRdb, the PCR reads were re-called with MiXCR into one record per CDR3 protein. The table shows fewer than 85,000 distinct CDR3 sequences, with roughly 15% occurring only once. The chain carries TRBV12-3 or TRBV12-4 and TRBJ2-1; the D is unclear. The input for sequencing was PBMCs, mostly from graft donor cells, taken 180 days after TCRalphabeta/CD19-depleted stem cell transplant. This clonotype was obtained from a male patient between 2 and 15 years old who had a stem cell transplant for acute lymphoblastic leukemia, so the T cells may come from the graft donor. The CDR3 reads CASSSPRSLVSPSSYNEQFF. DNA for the CDR3: TGTGCCAGCAGTTCACCCCGGAGTCTAGTGTCCCCCAGCTCCTACAATGAGCAGTTCTTC.